What follows are 15 T cell receptor beta chains derived from one specimen sequenced in a study of regulatory T cells in long-lasting Graves disease. Noted time point: newly diagnosed GD, antithyroid drugs for less than 3 months. TCR sequences were obtained from RNA taken from PBMCs. Sequencing libraries for TCR beta were prepared with iRepertoire HTBI primers and Arm-PCR of CDR3 regions. TCRdb fed the multiplex PCR reads into MiXCR, producing one record per CDR3 protein. The table records 580,000 or so distinct CDR3 sequences, roughly 15% of them present only once. These data were likewise used in another study, on T cells in Graves' hyperthyroidism and ophthalmopathy.

Sequencing was performed on peripheral blood mononuclear cells (PBMCs), taken at new diagnosis, from a patient treated with antithyroid drugs. The receptors shown here come from a man younger than 35 with Graves disease.

This sequence joins TRBV5-4 and TRBJ2-7, with 14 positions matching TRBD2. Per the germline V gene, CDR1 is SGHNT and CDR2 is YYREEE (reference sequence). Losses at the gene ends were 1 base for V and 2 bases for J; bases not matched to a gene: 8. The CDR3 length is 18 residues. CDR3: CASSLRGLAGAPPYEQYF. Written as DNA, the CDR3 is TGTGCCAGCAGCTTGAGGGGACTAGCGGGAGCTCCTCCCTACGAGCAGTACTTC.

This clonotype came up many times. The chain has TRBV7-9 and TRBJ2-7, with 9 bases lining up with TRBD1. The CDR3 is 15 residues long. J was trimmed by 2 bases and V by 5 bases; bases with no gene match: 7. The germline V gene encodes CDR1 SEHNR and CDR2 FQNEAQ (reference sequence). Here the CDR3 reads CASSVGQGAAYEQYF. CDR3 nucleotide sequence: TGTGCCAGCAGCGTGGGACAGGGTGCGGCCTACGAGCAGTACTTC.

This clonotype was seen many times. This chain uses TRBV12-3 or TRBV12-4 with TRBJ2-7; 10 nucleotides match TRBD2. Trimming cost V 3 bases and J 0 bases; bases outside gene matches: 8. This CDR3 has 17 residues. CDR3 coding DNA: TGTGCCAGCAGTTTCTGGCTAGCGGGAGCGCCCTCCTACGAGCAGTACTTC. This translates into CASSFWLAGAPSYEQYF.

This clonotype was counted ten times or more. The V and J genes are TRBV28 and TRBJ2-7; 11 bases align to TRBD1. In germline, CDR1 is MDHEN, CDR2 SYDVKM. The CDR3 spans 15 residues. Trimming removed 6 bases from V and 4 bases from J; junction bases left unmatched: 8. This chain's CDR3 is CASRTSGTGGYEQYF. CDR3 nucleotides: TGTGCCAGCAGAACCTCCGGGACAGGGGGATACGAGCAGTACTTC. Full variable domain (missing parts from reference TRBV28 and TRBJ2-7): DVKVTQSSRYLVKRTGEKVFLECVQDMDHENMFWYRQDPGLGLRLIYFSYDVKMKEKGDIPEGYSVSREKKERFSLILESASTNQTSMYLCASRTSGTGGYEQYFGPGTRLTVT.

This clonotype was picked up many times. The CDR3 nucleotides are TGTGCCAGCAGCTTAGTTGGGCTAGCGGACGGGGAGCAGTACTTC. This translates into CASSLVGLADGEQYF. The gene calls are TRBV7-9 and TRBJ2-7; 7 bases agree with TRBD2. The length of the CDR3 is 15 residues. In germline, CDR1 is SEHNR, CDR2 FQNEAQ (reference sequence). The J segment lost 7 bases and the V segment lost 1 base, leaving 10 bases of the junction unmatched.

This clonotype was seen many times. This sequence joins TRBV5-1 and TRBJ1-1; D gene ambiguous. This CDR3 spans 14 amino acids. The V gene lost 0 bases and the J gene lost 5 bases, with 11 bases spanning the gap. In germline, CDR1 is SGHRS, CDR2 YFSETQ. This CDR3 is CASSLGFGETEAFF. In DNA, the CDR3 is TGCGCCAGCAGCTTGGGGTTCGGAGAAACTGAAGCTTTCTTT. The full variable domain, completed using reference TRBV5-1 and TRBJ1-1, is KAGVTQTPRYLIKTRGQQVTLSCSPISGHRSVSWYQQTPGQGLQFLFEYFSETQRNKGNFPGRFSGRQFSNSRSEMNVSTLELGDSALYLCASSLGFGETEAFFGQGTRLTVV.

The chain combines TRBV6-1 with TRBJ2-5; TRBD1 aligns across 7 bases. This CDR3 is built from 13 residues. The trim removed 10 bases at V and 0 bases at J, leaving 5 bases unmatched. Looked up from germline, CDR1 is MNHNS and CDR2 is SASEGT. Here the CDR3 DNA reads TGTGCCACGTCGACAGGGTACCAAGAGACCCAGTACTTC. It encodes CATSTGYQETQYF.

The gene calls are TRBV7-3 and TRBJ2-2; no definite D call. The V gene lost 0 bases and the J gene lost 1 base, with 3 bases spanning the gap. This CDR3 has 14 amino acids. The germline V gene encodes CDR1 SGHTA and CDR2 FQGTGA. The DNA for the CDR3 is TGTGCCAGCAGCTTAACGGTGAACACCGGGGAGCTGTTTTTT. Residues: CASSLTVNTGELFF.

This clonotype was detected many times. The rearrangement joins TRBV6-1 to TRBJ1-1; D may be TRBD1 (5 bases). The germline gives CDR1 MNHNS, CDR2 SASEGT. V lost 7 bases to trimming and J lost 6 bases, with 21 bases between them. This CDR3 spans 15 amino acids. The CDR3, as DNA: TGTGCCAGCACCCAACCCGGGGGGTTTGATTCTGAAGCTTTCTTT. It encodes CASTQPGGFDSEAFF.

This chain uses TRBV29-1 with TRBJ2-5; 7 bases are a match to TRBD2. J gave up 3 bases and V 3 bases, and 7 bases lay outside the gene matches. In germline, CDR1 is SQVTM, CDR2 ANQGSEA. The CDR3 extends over 14 amino acids. For the CDR3, the DNA is TGCAGCGTTGATCTAGCGGATGTGGAAGAGACCCAGTACTTC. Amino acids: CSVDLADVEETQYF.

This clonotype has more than one count but fewer than ten. One base away lies a much larger clone, so this may be a sequencing read error. The missing conserved phenylalanine or tryptophan at the end of this CDR3 makes a read error likely. The rearrangement links TRBV28 to TRBJ2-7, with D perhaps assigned TRBD1 or TRBD2 (5 bases each). This CDR3 is 15 amino acids long. V was clipped by 5 bases and J by 2 bases, with 16 bases between them. Germline V lookup: CDR1 MDHEN, CDR2 SYDVKM. This chain's CDR3 is CASSPGGTRTYEQYL. In DNA form, the CDR3 reads TGTGCCAGCAGTCCTGGGGGTACTAGAACCTACGAGCAGTACCTC.

The sample holds many counts of this clonotype. The gene calls are TRBV7-9 and TRBJ2-1; a weak D match, TRBD2 (5 bases). Germline CDR1 SEHNR, CDR2 FQNEAQ (reference sequence). V lost 5 bases, J lost 3 bases, and 20 bases lay in between. The CDR3 is made up of 17 amino acids. CDR3 sequence: CASSTRNSREGYNEQFF. The CDR3 nucleotides read TGTGCCAGCAGCACCCGAAACTCCCGCGAGGGCTACAATGAGCAGTTCTTC.

This clonotype came up once. The gene calls are TRBV4-2 and TRBJ2-7; 10 nucleotides match TRBD2. The CDR3 totals 16 residues. Trimming cost V 3 bases and J 3 bases; bases outside gene matches: 8. Germline V lookup: CDR1 LGHNA, CDR2 YNFKEQ. The CDR3 reads CASSQAGLAAIYEQYF. Written as DNA, the CDR3 is TGTGCCAGCAGCCAGGCCGGACTAGCGGCAATCTACGAGCAGTACTTC.

This clonotype was detected many times. V usage is TRBV24-1 and J usage is TRBJ2-5; weak D call: TRBD1 (5 bases). The CDR3 is made up of 14 amino acids. V was pared by 3 bases and J by 5 bases, with 12 bases between. Germline V CDR1 and CDR2: KGHDR, SFDVKD. In DNA form, the CDR3 reads TGTGCCACCAGTGATCAGGGCCTCGAGGAGACCCAGTACTTC. Protein sequence: CATSDQGLEETQYF.

This clonotype was recorded many times. A read error may produce the germline difference seen at one junction end. The chain employs TRBV5-1 and TRBJ2-1, with 15 nucleotides matching TRBD2. The CDR3 totals 15 residues. Per germline, CDR1 SGHRS and CDR2 YFSETQ. The CDR3 bases are TGTGCCAGCAGCCGGACTAGCGGGAGGGGTAATGAGCAGTTCTTC. Translation gives CASSRTSGRGNEQFF.